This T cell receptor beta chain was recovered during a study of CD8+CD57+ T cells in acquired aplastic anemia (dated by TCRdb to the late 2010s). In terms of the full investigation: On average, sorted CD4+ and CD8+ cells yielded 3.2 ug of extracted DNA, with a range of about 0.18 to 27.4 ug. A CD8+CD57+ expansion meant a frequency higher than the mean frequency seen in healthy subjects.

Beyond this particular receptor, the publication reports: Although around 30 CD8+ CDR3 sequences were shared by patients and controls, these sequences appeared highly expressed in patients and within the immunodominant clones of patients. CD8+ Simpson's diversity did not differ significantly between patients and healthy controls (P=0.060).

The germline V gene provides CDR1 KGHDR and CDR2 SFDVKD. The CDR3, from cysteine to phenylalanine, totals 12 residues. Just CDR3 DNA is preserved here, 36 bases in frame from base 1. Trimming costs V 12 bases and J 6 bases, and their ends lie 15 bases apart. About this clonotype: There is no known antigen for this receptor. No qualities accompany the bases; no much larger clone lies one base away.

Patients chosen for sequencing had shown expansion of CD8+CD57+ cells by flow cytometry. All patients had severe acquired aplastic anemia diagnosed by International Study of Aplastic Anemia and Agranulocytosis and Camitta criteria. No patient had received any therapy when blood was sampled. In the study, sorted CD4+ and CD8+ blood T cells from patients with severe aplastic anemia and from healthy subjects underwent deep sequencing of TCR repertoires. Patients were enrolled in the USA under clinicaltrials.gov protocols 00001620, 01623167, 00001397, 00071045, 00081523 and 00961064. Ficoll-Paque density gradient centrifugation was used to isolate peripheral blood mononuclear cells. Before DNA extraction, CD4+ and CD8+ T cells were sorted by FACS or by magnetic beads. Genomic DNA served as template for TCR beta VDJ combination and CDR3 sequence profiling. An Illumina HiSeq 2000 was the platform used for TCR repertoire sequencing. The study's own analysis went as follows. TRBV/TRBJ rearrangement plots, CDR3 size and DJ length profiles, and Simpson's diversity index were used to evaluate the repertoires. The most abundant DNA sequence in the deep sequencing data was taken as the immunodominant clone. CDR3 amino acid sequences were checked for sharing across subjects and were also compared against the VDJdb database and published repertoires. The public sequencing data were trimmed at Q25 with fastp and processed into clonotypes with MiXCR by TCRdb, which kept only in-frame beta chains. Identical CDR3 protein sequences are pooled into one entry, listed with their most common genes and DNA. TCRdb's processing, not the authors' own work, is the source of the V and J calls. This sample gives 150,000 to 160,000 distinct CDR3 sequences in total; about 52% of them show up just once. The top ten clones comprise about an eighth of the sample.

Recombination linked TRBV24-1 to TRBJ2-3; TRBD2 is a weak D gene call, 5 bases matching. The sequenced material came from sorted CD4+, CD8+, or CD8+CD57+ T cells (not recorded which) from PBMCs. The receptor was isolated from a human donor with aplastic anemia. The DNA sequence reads TGTGCCTCACGGGGTAACATGGATACGCAGTATTTT. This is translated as CASRGNMDTQYF.